A selection of T cell receptor beta chains follows, all from one sample in a study of blood T cell repertoires in COVID-19. Only in-frame clones appear in the TCRdb table, and some are missing; sequencing was by immunoSEQ multiplex PCR. The sample contains approximately 190,000 clones, about 80% of which appear only once. Sequencing was performed on peripheral blood. All receptors come from a human donor with acute or convalescent COVID-19. The donor label of this sample is uncertain. The CDR3 runs from the conserved cysteine through the conserved F or W. Each record gives: D gene, J gene, clone size, V gene, CDR3 protein, CDR3 DNA. A D gene is named only where the DNA matches it firmly. Size is stated for part of the rows, as once, few or many counts, or as a class when the clone is expanded.

d_gene: .; j_gene: TRBJ2-4; abundance: once; v_gene: TRBV3-1/TRBV3-2; CDR3aa: CASSRTTGAKNIQYF; CDR3nt: TGTGCCAGCAGCCGAACGACGGGGGCCAAAAACATTCAGTACTTC
d_gene: .; j_gene: TRBJ2-1; abundance: .; v_gene: TRBV3-1/TRBV3-2; CDR3aa: CASSQEARVGQEQFF; CDR3nt: TGTGCCAGCAGCCAAGAAGCTAGGGTGGGGCAAGAGCAGTTCTTC
d_gene: TRBD1; j_gene: TRBJ2-1; abundance: few; v_gene: TRBV7-9; CDR3aa: CASSSGQGQFF; CDR3nt: TGTGCCAGCAGCTCGGGACAGGGCCAGTTCTTC
d_gene: .; j_gene: TRBJ2-5; abundance: .; v_gene: TRBV20-1; CDR3aa: CSAWEWETQYF; CDR3nt: TGCAGTGCTTGGGAGTGGGAGACCCAGTACTTC
d_gene: .; j_gene: TRBJ1-5; abundance: .; v_gene: TRBV4-3; CDR3aa: CASSQYTNQPQHF; CDR3nt: TGCGCCAGCAGCCAATACACAAATCAGCCCCAGCATTTT
d_gene: TRBD1; j_gene: TRBJ1-4; abundance: once; v_gene: TRBV7-9; CDR3aa: CASSIGTVEKLFF; CDR3nt: TGTGCCAGCAGCATCGGGACAGTCGAAAAACTGTTTTTT
d_gene: TRBD2; j_gene: TRBJ2-7; abundance: .; v_gene: TRBV2; CDR3aa: CASRARSGRYEQYF; CDR3nt: TGTGCCAGCAGGGCCCGGAGCGGGAGGTACGAGCAGTACTTC
d_gene: TRBD1; j_gene: TRBJ1-5; abundance: .; v_gene: TRBV28; CDR3aa: CASRPGGAGQPQHF; CDR3nt: TGTGCCAGCAGACCAGGGGGCGCGGGTCAGCCCCAGCATTTT
d_gene: TRBD2; j_gene: TRBJ2-1; abundance: .; v_gene: TRBV29-1; CDR3aa: CSVRGDSSGRRNEQFF; CDR3nt: TGCAGCGTAAGAGGGGATTCTAGCGGGAGAAGGAATGAGCAGTTCTTC
d_gene: TRBD2; j_gene: TRBJ2-7; abundance: .; v_gene: TRBV27; CDR3aa: CASSLLGTSGNYEQYF; CDR3nt: TGTGCCAGCAGTTTACTAGGGACTAGCGGGAATTACGAGCAGTACTTC
d_gene: TRBD1; j_gene: TRBJ1-2; abundance: .; v_gene: TRBV28; CDR3aa: CASSGQGRGNGYTF; CDR3nt: TGTGCCAGCAGTGGACAGGGGCGGGGGAATGGCTACACCTTC
d_gene: .; j_gene: TRBJ2-1; abundance: few; v_gene: TRBV21-1; CDR3aa: CASSISLAGGYYNEQFF; CDR3nt: TGTGCCAGCAGCATATCGCTAGCGGGGGGATATTACAATGAGCAGTTCTTC
d_gene: TRBD2; j_gene: TRBJ2-3; abundance: .; v_gene: TRBV2; CDR3aa: CASNTRLAGGRTDTQYF; CDR3nt: TGTGCCAGCAATACTAGACTAGCGGGAGGTCGGACAGATACGCAGTATTTT
d_gene: .; j_gene: TRBJ2-3; abundance: once; v_gene: TRBV7-3; CDR3aa: CASSPTGDPDTQYF; CDR3nt: TGTGCCAGCAGCCCCACGGGGGACCCAGATACGCAGTATTTT
d_gene: .; j_gene: TRBJ2-1; abundance: few; v_gene: TRBV7-7; CDR3aa: CASSLGPPSYNEQFF; CDR3nt: TGTGCCAGCAGCTTAGGGCCTCCCTCCTACAATGAGCAGTTCTTC